This T cell receptor beta chain was observed in a study of blood T cells in healthy people across ages. This clonotype was seen more than once but under ten times. A J-beta primer mix and a sample-barcoded 5' primer were used in a second PCR of roughly 7 to 12 cycles. TCRdb itself ran the 5' RACE reads through MiXCR, one entry per CDR3 protein. Of 1,500,000 or so distinct CDR3 sequences in the sample, 59% are singletons; the top ten hold over 5.5%. There were healthy Caucasian individuals from Russia, aged roughly 6 to 90, serving as donors. This CDR3 contains 16 residues. Germline values: CDR1 SGHVS, CDR2 FNYEAQ. V shed 4 bases and J 3 bases; nucleotides not matched to a gene: 5.

The specimen was blood. This sequence joins TRBV7-6 and TRBJ2-6; the match to TRBD1 covers 8 bases. The sequence was obtained from a man aged 18 to 30 in good health. CDR3 sequence: CASSSLQGDGANVLTF. For the CDR3, the DNA is TGTGCCAGCAGCTCTTTACAGGGGGATGGGGCCAACGTCCTGACTTTC.